Following are 16 T cell receptor beta chains from one sample sequenced in a study of identical twins. TCRdb reprocessed the 5' RACE reads via MiXCR and lists one record per CDR3 protein. This table holds 250,000 or so distinct CDR3 sequences, around 8% found once. The sample was also reused in another study, on yellow fever vaccine responses in identical twins.

The sample comprised CD8+ T cells sorted from blood. These receptors originate from a woman younger than 30 in good health.

This rearrangement joins TRBV4-1 to TRBJ2-2, with TRBD2 matching over 10 bases. The CDR3 is 22 amino acids. Germline CDR1 is MGHRA and CDR2 is YSYEKL. Unmatched junction bases numbered 25, after V lost 3 bases and J lost 6 bases. CDR3 loop: CASSQYQSNRGLAGDSAGELFF. The CDR3 coding sequence is TGCGCCAGCAGCCAGTACCAATCAAATCGTGGGCTAGCGGGAGATTCGGCCGGGGAGCTGTTTTTT.

This clonotype was seen ten or more times. This chain joins TRBV29-1 and TRBJ2-2, with D possibly being TRBD2 (6 bases). Trimming stripped 1 base from V and 0 bases from J, with 15 bases between. The CDR3 loop spans 17 amino acids. CDR1 is SQVTM and CDR2 is ANQGSEA in the germline V gene. The CDR3 bases are TGCAGCGTTGAAGTAATGGGGGGATCCTCGAACACCGGGGAGCTGTTTTTT. It translates to CSVEVMGGSSNTGELFF.

The sample holds a few counts of this clonotype. The chain uses TRBV4-2 and TRBJ2-3, with D possibly TRBD1 on 6 matching bases. Trimming stripped 6 bases from V and 4 bases from J, with 17 bases between. Germline CDR1 and CDR2: LGHNA and YNFKEQ. The CDR3 covers 15 residues. The CDR3 nucleotides read TGTGCCAGCAGTCAACGGGACACAAGGGCAGATACGCAGTATTTT. Protein product: CASSQRDTRADTQYF.

This clonotype was detected only a few times. V usage is TRBV7-8 and J usage is TRBJ1-5; maybe TRBD1 (5 bases). With 1 base removed from V and 1 base from J, the gap between germline ends came to 8 bases. The CDR3 extends over 15 amino acids. CDR1 and CDR2 from the germline V gene are SGHVS and FQNEAQ. The CDR3 loop reads CASSLDRQSNQPQHF. CDR3 sequence (DNA): TGTGCCAGCAGCTTAGACCGACAGAGCAATCAGCCCCAGCATTTT.

The chain carries TRBV20-1 and TRBJ2-7; D not resolved. Trimming pared 3 bases from V and 1 base from J, leaving 10 bases between. The CDR3 runs 13 residues. Germline V CDR1 and CDR2: DFQATT, SNEGSKA (reference sequence). CDR3 in DNA: TGCAGTGCTAGTATGGGGAAGTCCTACGAGCAGTACTTC. Translating it yields CSASMGKSYEQYF.

This clonotype was counted ten times or more. This chain links TRBV24-1 with TRBJ2-4, with no clear D. The CDR3 sequence is 13 residues long. CDR1 KGHDR and CDR2 SFDVKD come from the germline V gene. With 0 bases removed from V and 9 bases from J, the gap between germline ends came to 8 bases. CDR3 loop: CATSDLLLGIQYF. CDR3 in DNA: TGTGCCACCAGTGATTTGCTACTGGGCATTCAGTACTTC.

With respect to this clonotype: A much more abundant neighbour one base away suggests this may be a read error. The chain links TRBV7-9 to TRBJ2-3; a possible D gene is TRBD1 (5 bases). Between the trimmed V and J ends, which lost 5 bases and 3 bases, there was a span of 12 bases. CDR1 is SEHNR and CDR2 is FQNEAQ in the germline V gene (reference sequence). CDR3 length equals 14 residues. The DNA for the CDR3 is TGTGCCAGCAGCACGACTGACAGAACAGATACGCAGTATTTT. It specifies CASSTTDRTDTQYF.

The chain carries TRBV7-9 and TRBJ2-3, with no clear D. The V end lost 1 base, the J end lost 8 bases, and 16 bases lay between the germline ends. The germline V gene has CDR1 SEHNR and CDR2 FQNEAQ (reference sequence). The CDR3 is 15 residues long. The CDR3 region is CASSLVSPFNGTQYF. As DNA, the CDR3 is TGTGCCAGCAGCTTAGTTTCCCCCTTCAATGGTACGCAGTATTTT.

This chain uses TRBV6-2 or TRBV6-3 with TRBJ2-3; tentatively, D is TRBD2 (5 bases). The V end was cut by 5 bases, the J end by 4 bases, with 19 bases between. The CDR3 runs to 16 residues. Looked up from germline, CDR1 is MNHEY and CDR2 is SVGEGT. The CDR3 sequence is CASSQDRDLLSDTQYF. The CDR3, as DNA: TGTGCCAGCAGTCAAGATCGGGATCTGTTATCAGATACGCAGTATTTT.

This clonotype has just a few counts. The V and J genes are TRBV11-2 and TRBJ2-7; D not certain. The CDR3 covers 15 residues. From germline, CDR1 is SGHAT and CDR2 FQNNGV. V was trimmed by 5 bases and J by 4 bases, leaving 18 bases between them. CDR3 sequence reads: CASSGPGQPLYEQYF. CDR3 nucleotides: TGTGCCAGCAGCGGACCCGGGCAGCCATTATACGAGCAGTACTTC.

The table lists this clonotype with a few counts. The chain has TRBV27 and TRBJ2-7, with D perhaps matching TRBD2 (6 bases). This CDR3 is 14 amino acids long. Germline CDR1 reads MNHEY; CDR2 reads SMNVEV (reference sequence). The V end was cut by 5 bases, the J end by 3 bases, with 14 bases between. The CDR3: CASSPPGGFYEQYF. In DNA form, the CDR3 reads TGTGCCAGCAGTCCCCCCGGGGGATTCTACGAGCAGTACTTC.

This clonotype was counted a few times. The chain recombines TRBV20-1 with TRBJ1-3; a possible D gene is TRBD1 (5 bases). The CDR3 sequence is 15 residues long. The V gene's germline CDR1 is DFQATT and CDR2 SNEGSKA (reference sequence). The ends were cut back, 3 bases at V and 0 bases at J, with 12 bases in the middle. CDR3 DNA: TGCAGTGCTAGGTCGGGACGGAGCTCTGGAAACACCATATATTTT. Amino acids: CSARSGRSSGNTIYF.

This clonotype was counted ten times or more. The chain uses TRBV9 and TRBJ2-7; D might be TRBD2 (6 bases). V lost 2 bases to trimming and J lost 1 base, with 25 bases between them. This CDR3 is 19 amino acids long. Germline V gene lookup returns CDR1 SGDLS and CDR2 YYNGEE. CDR3 loop: CASSVSPPSAGPRSYEQYF. CDR3 DNA sequence: TGTGCCAGCAGCGTTTCTCCCCCAAGCGCGGGACCGCGATCCTACGAGCAGTACTTC.

This clonotype turned up a few times. The CDR3 does not close with the conserved phenylalanine or tryptophan, likely indicating a read error. The DNA is omitted, as the CDR3 cannot be located on it reliably, and the CDR3 follows TCRdb's listing. The rearrangement links TRBV4-2 to TRBJ2-7. CDR1 LGHNA and CDR2 YNFKEQ come from the germline V gene. Ends included, the CDR3 has 9 residues. CDR3 loop: CASKLKDLD.

This clonotype was seen a handful of times. The rearrangement joins TRBV5-6 to TRBJ2-3, with 9 bases identical to TRBD2. The CDR3 is made up of 16 amino acids. The germline CDR1 and CDR2 sequences are SGHDT and YYEEEE. Trimming cost V 0 bases and J 2 bases; bases outside gene matches: 4. CDR3 sequence reads: CASSLGSGGLTDTQYF. The CDR3 nucleotides are TGTGCCAGCAGCTTGGGTAGCGGGGGCCTCACAGATACGCAGTATTTT. Complete variable domain (other parts from reference TRBV5-6 and TRBJ2-3): DAGVTQSPTHLIKTRGQQVTLRCSPKSGHDTVSWYQQALGQGPQFIFQYYEEEERQRGNFPDRFSGHQFPNYSSELNVNALLLGDSALYLCASSLGSGGLTDTQYFGPGTRLTVL.

V gene TRBV28 combines with J gene TRBJ1-6; D not certain. CDR3 length: 11 residues. CDR1 and CDR2 from the germline V gene are MDHEN and SYDVKM. Trimming shortened V by 6 bases and J by 10 bases, and 7 bases separated the two germline ends. The CDR3 sequence is CASRGRSPLHF. CDR3 DNA: TGTGCCAGCAGAGGTCGGTCACCCCTCCACTTT.